Presented here are 8 T cell receptor beta chains from one specimen sequenced in a study of blood T cell repertoires in COVID-19. Clones were read by immunoSEQ multiplex PCR, and TCRdb kept only the in-frame ones, dropping some. The sample gives 360,000 or so clones, 88% of which show up once; 0.95% to 1.1% is in the top ten. Sequenced: PBMCs or T cells enriched from blood (not recorded which). These receptor sequences come from a woman aged 25 to 39 who had been exposed to COVID-19.

In this sample, this clone turned up once. The chain employs TRBV7-9 and TRBJ2-2, with D possibly TRBD2 on 5 matching bases. V was pared by 0 bases and J by 10 bases, with 6 bases between. Looked up from germline, CDR1 is SEHNR and CDR2 is FQNEAQ (reference sequence). The CDR3 totals 12 residues. As DNA, the CDR3 is TGTGCCAGCAGCTTAGCGGGAGAGGAGCTGTTTTTT. It codes for CASSLAGEELFF.

This chain joins TRBV7-3 and TRBJ2-3; 10 nucleotides match TRBD2. With 5 bases clipped from V and 4 bases from J, the junction kept 3 bases outside the gene matches. This CDR3 has 14 residues. Germline assignment: CDR1 SGHTA and CDR2 FQGTGA. CDR3 amino acids: CASSPLAGADTQYF. The CDR3 coding sequence is TGTGCCAGCAGCCCTCTAGCGGGAGCAGATACGCAGTATTTT.

This chain links TRBV9 with TRBJ1-1; 7 bases fit TRBD1. Germline V CDR1 and CDR2: SGDLS, YYNGEE. Trimming at V came to 3 bases and at J to 1 base, leaving 9 bases not matched to a gene. The CDR3 spans 16 residues. The CDR3 loop is CASSAYPGTANTEAFF. The CDR3 DNA reads TGTGCCAGCAGCGCCTACCCTGGGACAGCGAACACTGAAGCTTTCTTT.

This chain uses TRBV2 with TRBJ1-5, with D perhaps TRBD1 (6 bases). The V end lost 5 bases, the J end lost 1 base, and 12 bases lay between the germline ends. Per germline, CDR1 SNHLY and CDR2 FYNNEI. The CDR3 is 15 residues long. CDR3 nucleotides: TGTGCCAGCAGTACCGGGACACTCAGCAATCAGCCCCAGCATTTT. This codes for CASSTGTLSNQPQHF.

The rearrangement uses TRBV7-9 and TRBJ2-1; TRBD1 matches at 10 bases. Losses at the gene ends were 5 bases for V and 5 bases for J; bases not matched to a gene: 9. This CDR3 comprises 16 residues. Germline V gene sequence: CDR1 SEHNR, CDR2 FQNEAQ (reference sequence). The CDR3 sequence is CASSPTTGGAHNEQFF. CDR3 sequence (DNA): TGTGCCAGCAGCCCGACGACAGGGGGCGCCCACAATGAGCAGTTCTTC.

The V gene is TRBV4-1, the J gene TRBJ2-5, with D perhaps TRBD1 (6 bases). From germline, CDR1 is MGHRA and CDR2 YSYEKL. The CDR3 runs to 16 residues. V shed 0 bases and J shed 6 bases, with 17 bases lying between them. CDR3 protein: CASSQERQGFGKTQYF. Written as DNA, the CDR3 is TGCGCCAGCAGCCAAGAACGGCAGGGGTTCGGAAAGACCCAGTACTTC.

This clone occurred a few times. The V and J genes are TRBV6-1 and TRBJ2-2; 8 bases agree with TRBD2. After removal of 4 bases from V and 3 bases from J, the junction contained 7 bases not matched to a gene. Germline lookup yields CDR1 MNHNS and CDR2 SASEGT. CDR3 size: 16 residues. The CDR3 nucleotides are TGTGCCAGCAGTGGGCGGACTAGCACTTACACCGGGGAGCTGTTTTTT. It yields the protein CASSGRTSTYTGELFF.

This chain links TRBV30 with TRBJ1-1; D is perhaps TRBD1 (6 bases). The germline V gene has CDR1 GTSNPN and CDR2 SVGIG (reference sequence). The CDR3 loop spans 17 amino acids. V was clipped by 4 bases and J by 0 bases, with 21 bases between them. CDR3 residues: CAWTHPGGAWLNTEAFF. The DNA of the CDR3 is TGTGCCTGGACCCACCCGGGGGGCGCTTGGTTGAACACTGAAGCTTTCTTT.